Each of the 14 T cell receptor beta chains below was sequenced from the same sample in a study of T cell responses to AZD1222 COVID-19 vaccine. Data came from immunoSEQ multiplex PCR; TCRdb stores just in-frame clones and leaves some out. This sample has fewer than 150,000 clones, with 88% found just once. This specimen was peripheral blood, taken 28 days after the second AZD1222 dose. The receptors were gathered from an adult who received the AZD1222 COVID-19 vaccine.

The chain employs TRBV2 and TRBJ1-3, with D possibly matching TRBD1 (5 bases). This CDR3 is built from 15 residues. Germline V CDR1 and CDR2: SNHLY, FYNNEI. V dropped 4 bases and J dropped 0 bases, with 10 bases sitting between them. The CDR3 sequence: CASSAIRASGNTIYF. As DNA, the CDR3 is TGTGCCAGCAGTGCCATCAGGGCCTCTGGAAACACCATATATTTT.

The CDR3 loop is CASSRETGWYEQYF. For the CDR3, the DNA is TGTGCCAGCAGTAGAGAAACAGGTTGGTACGAGCAGTACTTC. The chain recombines TRBV28 with TRBJ2-7, with D perhaps matching TRBD1 (5 bases). Deletions cut 5 bases from V and 4 bases from J, with 15 bases between. This CDR3 has 14 residues. Looked up from germline, CDR1 is MDHEN and CDR2 is SYDVKM.

The chain employs TRBV28 and TRBJ2-1; 7 bases line up with TRBD1. Germline V CDR1 and CDR2: MDHEN, SYDVKM. J lost 3 bases, V lost 4 bases, and 18 bases had no gene match. This CDR3 comprises 19 residues. In nucleotides, the CDR3 is TGTGCCAGCAGTTCTCGACAGGGATCCGGGACCTTTAGCTACAATGAGCAGTTCTTC. Its translation: CASSSRQGSGTFSYNEQFF. Based on the CDR3 plus reference TRBV28 and TRBJ2-1, the full variable domain is DVKVTQSSRYLVKRTGEKVFLECVQDMDHENMFWYRQDPGLGLRLIYFSYDVKMKEKGDIPEGYSVSREKKERFSLILESASTNQTSMYLCASSSRQGSGTFSYNEQFFGPGTRLTVL.

This chain links TRBV2 with TRBJ2-3; 10 nucleotides line up with TRBD2. V shed 2 bases, J shed 1 base, and the junction held 6 bases outside the gene matches. The CDR3 spans 17 residues. Germline V CDR1 and CDR2: SNHLY, FYNNEI. CDR3 region: CASSEPPAGGGTDTQYF. CDR3 sequence (DNA): TGTGCCAGCAGTGAACCTCCAGCGGGGGGGGGCACAGATACGCAGTATTTT.

This rearrangement joins TRBV5-6 to TRBJ2-2; maybe TRBD1 (6 bases). This CDR3 spans 15 amino acids. Trimming took 1 base from V and 4 from J, leaving 11 bases between them. Germline values: CDR1 SGHDT, CDR2 YYEEEE. This chain's CDR3 is CASSLPGDGTGELFF. CDR3 in DNA: TGTGCCAGCAGCTTGCCAGGGGATGGCACCGGGGAGCTGTTTTTT.

The chain joins TRBV4-2 to TRBJ1-6; 7 positions agree with TRBD1. This CDR3 has 16 amino acids. J was trimmed by 9 bases and V by 3 bases; bases with no gene match: 11. Germline V gives CDR1 LGHNA, CDR2 YNFKEQ. CDR3 sequence reads: CASSQDPTGTASPLHF. The CDR3 DNA reads as TGTGCCAGCAGCCAGGACCCGACAGGGACGGCTTCACCCCTCCACTTT.

The chain has TRBV6-5 and TRBJ2-7, with 8 bases matching TRBD1. Germline CDR1 MNHEY, CDR2 SVGAGI. J lost 2 bases, V lost 10 bases, and 7 bases had no gene match. The CDR3 has 13 residues. In nucleotides, the CDR3 is TGTGCCACGACGGGACAGGAAGCCTACGAGCAGTACTTC. Protein: CATTGQEAYEQYF.

The chain joins TRBV19 to TRBJ2-7, with D tentatively TRBD1 (5 bases). The CDR3 loop spans 19 amino acids. CDR1 and CDR2 from the germline V gene are LNHDA and SQIVND (reference sequence). Deletions cut 3 bases from V and 0 bases from J, with 24 bases between. The CDR3 region is CASSISSGLPRGTSYEQYF. The CDR3 region has the DNA TGTGCCAGTAGTATTTCCTCGGGCCTCCCTAGGGGAACCTCCTACGAGCAGTACTTC.

V usage is TRBV10-3 and J usage is TRBJ1-1; TRBD1 agrees at 9 bases. The CDR3 runs 15 residues. The trim removed 4 bases at V and 4 bases at J, leaving 7 bases unmatched. The germline gives CDR1 ENHRY, CDR2 SYGVKD. The CDR3 loop reads CAISGGGQGGTEAFF. The CDR3, as DNA: TGTGCCATCAGTGGGGGGGGACAGGGAGGCACTGAAGCTTTCTTT.

The chain couples TRBV5-1 to TRBJ2-2; 9 bases match TRBD2. With V trimmed by 6 bases and J by 7 bases, 13 bases remained unmatched. CDR1 is SGHRS, CDR2 YFSETQ, per germline. CDR3 size: 16 residues. The CDR3 region is CASNPVLAGDFGELFF. The CDR3 DNA follows: TGCGCCAGCAACCCCGTGTTAGCGGGGGACTTCGGGGAGCTGTTTTTT.

The CDR3 sequence is CAISEGTTNEKLFF. The CDR3 nucleotides read TGTGCCATCAGTGAAGGGACAACTAATGAAAAACTGTTTTTT. The genes are TRBV10-3 and TRBJ1-4; D gene unclear. The CDR3 totals 14 residues. CDR1 and CDR2 from the germline V gene are ENHRY and SYGVKD. Trimming took off 3 bases at V and 0 bases at J, with 5 bases between the two ends.

DNA for the CDR3: TGTGCCAGCAGTGCCCAAGCGGGAGGTTTGGATGAGCAGTTCTTC. It is translated as CASSAQAGGLDEQFF. V gene TRBV28 combines with J gene TRBJ2-1, with TRBD2 matching over 9 bases. Germline-derived CDR1 and CDR2 are MDHEN and SYDVKM. V trimming: 5 bases; J trimming: 8 bases; junction bases outside the gene matches: 10. The CDR3 extends over 15 amino acids. The full variable domain, with the rest looked up from reference TRBV28 and TRBJ2-1, is DVKVTQSSRYLVKRTGEKVFLECVQDMDHENMFWYRQDPGLGLRLIYFSYDVKMKEKGDIPEGYSVSREKKERFSLILESASTNQTSMYLCASSAQAGGLDEQFFGPGTRLTVL.

The chain joins TRBV3-1 (or the pseudogene TRBV3-2) to TRBJ2-2; TRBD1 matches 7 bases. Germline trimming cut 1 base from V and 9 bases from J; bases unmatched to any gene: 11. This CDR3 region has 16 residues. Germline V gene sequence: CDR1 LGHDT, CDR2 YNNKEL (reference sequence). The CDR3 sequence: CASSQVGTVRGRELFF. The DNA for the CDR3 is TGTGCCAGCAGCCAAGTCGGGACAGTGAGGGGCAGGGAGCTGTTTTTT.

This clone has only a few counts. The chain combines TRBV5-1 with TRBJ1-2; D is ambiguous. Germline V gene lookup returns CDR1 SGHRS and CDR2 YFSETQ. This CDR3 contains 14 residues. With 1 base removed from V and 8 bases from J, the gap between germline ends came to 15 bases. For the CDR3, the DNA is TGCGCCAGCAGCTTGAGTAAAGGGTCGGACGGCTACACCTTC. This encodes CASSLSKGSDGYTF.